This T cell receptor (beta chain) was captured in a study of cytomegalovirus exposure and HLA in healthy donors. Primers included in the PCR were 60 Vbeta and 13 Jbeta primers. Using immunoSEQ multiplex PCR, the repertoire was profiled, and TCRdb retains in-frame clones only, with some absent. The sample features 45,000 to 55,000 clones, with roughly 11% in its top ten. The germline V and J ends were trimmed by 6 bases and 4 bases, with 16 bases remaining between them. Germline V lookup: CDR1 SNHLY, CDR2 FYNNEI. This CDR3 has 15 amino acids. This TCR came from a woman in her forties or fifties in good health and CMV-seropositive. Sequencing used PBMCs. The rearrangement uses TRBV2 and TRBJ1-5, with D uncertain. The CDR3 sequence: CASRDSYGRNQPQHF. The CDR3 region has the DNA TGTGCCAGCAGAGACTCCTACGGGAGGAATCAGCCCCAGCATTTT. Filled out from reference TRBV2 and TRBJ1-5, the complete variable domain reads EPEVTQTPSHQVTQMGQEVILRCVPISNHLYFYWYRQILGQKVEFLVSFYNNEISEKSEIFDDQFSVERPDGSNFTLKIRSTKLEDSAMYFCASRDSYGRNQPQHFGDGTRLSIL.